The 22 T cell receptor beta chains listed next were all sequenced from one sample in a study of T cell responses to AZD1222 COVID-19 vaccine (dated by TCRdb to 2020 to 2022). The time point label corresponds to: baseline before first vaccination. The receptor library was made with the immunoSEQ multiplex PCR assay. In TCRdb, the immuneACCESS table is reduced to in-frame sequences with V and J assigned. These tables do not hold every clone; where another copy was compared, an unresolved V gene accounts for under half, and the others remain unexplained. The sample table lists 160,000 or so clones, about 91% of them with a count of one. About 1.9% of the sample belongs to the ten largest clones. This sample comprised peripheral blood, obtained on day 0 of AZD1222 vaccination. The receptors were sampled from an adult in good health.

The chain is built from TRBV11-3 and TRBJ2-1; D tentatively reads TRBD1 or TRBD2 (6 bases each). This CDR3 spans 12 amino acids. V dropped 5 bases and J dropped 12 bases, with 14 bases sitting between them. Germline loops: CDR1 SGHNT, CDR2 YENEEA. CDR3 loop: CASSDGGQPQFF. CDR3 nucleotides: TGTGCCAGCAGCGACGGGGGACAACCGCAGTTCTTC.

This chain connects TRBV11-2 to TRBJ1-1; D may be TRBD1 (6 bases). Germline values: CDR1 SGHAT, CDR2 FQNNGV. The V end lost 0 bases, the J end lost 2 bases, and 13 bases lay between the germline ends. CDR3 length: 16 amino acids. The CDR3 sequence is CASSLDWEGGNTEAFF. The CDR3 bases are TGTGCCAGCAGCTTAGATTGGGAAGGGGGAAACACTGAAGCTTTCTTT.

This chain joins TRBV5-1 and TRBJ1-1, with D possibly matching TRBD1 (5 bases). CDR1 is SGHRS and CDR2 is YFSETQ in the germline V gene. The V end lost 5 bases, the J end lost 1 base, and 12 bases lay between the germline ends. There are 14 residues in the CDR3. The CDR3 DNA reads TGCGCCAGCAGAGAAGGACAACCGAACACTGAAGCTTTCTTT. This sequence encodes CASREGQPNTEAFF.

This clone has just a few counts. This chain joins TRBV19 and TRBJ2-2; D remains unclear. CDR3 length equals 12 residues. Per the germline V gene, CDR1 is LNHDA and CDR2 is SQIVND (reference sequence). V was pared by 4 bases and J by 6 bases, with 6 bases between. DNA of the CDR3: TGTGCCAGTAGTAATCCCGCCGGGGAGCTGTTTTTT. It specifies CASSNPAGELFF.

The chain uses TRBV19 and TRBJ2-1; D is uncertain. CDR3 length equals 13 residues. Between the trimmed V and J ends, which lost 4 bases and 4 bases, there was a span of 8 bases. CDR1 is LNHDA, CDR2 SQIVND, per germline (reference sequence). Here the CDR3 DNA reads TGTGCCAGTAGTAAAGGCCCTTACAATGAGCAGTTCTTC. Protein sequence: CASSKGPYNEQFF.

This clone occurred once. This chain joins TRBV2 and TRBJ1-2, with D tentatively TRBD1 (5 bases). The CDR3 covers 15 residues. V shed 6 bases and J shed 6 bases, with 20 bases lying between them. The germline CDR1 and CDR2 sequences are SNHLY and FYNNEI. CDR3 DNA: TGTGCCAGCAGCGGAGGGGCGACCGCGGCCAATGGCTACACCTTC. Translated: CASSGGATAANGYTF. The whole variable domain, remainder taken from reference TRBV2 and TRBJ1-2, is EPEVTQTPSHQVTQMGQEVILRCVPISNHLYFYWYRQILGQKVEFLVSFYNNEISEKSEIFDDQFSVERPDGSNFTLKIRSTKLEDSAMYFCASSGGATAANGYTFGSGTRLTVV.

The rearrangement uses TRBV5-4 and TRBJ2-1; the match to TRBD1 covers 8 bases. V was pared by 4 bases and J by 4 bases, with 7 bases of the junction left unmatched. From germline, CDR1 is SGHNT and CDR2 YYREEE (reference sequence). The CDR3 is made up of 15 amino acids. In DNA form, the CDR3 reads TGTGCCAGCAGCCTCCAGGGGGCCCTTTACAATGAGCAGTTCTTC. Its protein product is CASSLQGALYNEQFF.

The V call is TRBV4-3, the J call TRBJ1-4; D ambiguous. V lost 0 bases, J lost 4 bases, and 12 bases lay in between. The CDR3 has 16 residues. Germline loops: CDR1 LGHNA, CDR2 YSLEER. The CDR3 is CASSQESHRLNEKLFF. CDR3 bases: TGCGCCAGCAGCCAAGAATCTCACAGACTTAATGAAAAACTGTTTTTT.

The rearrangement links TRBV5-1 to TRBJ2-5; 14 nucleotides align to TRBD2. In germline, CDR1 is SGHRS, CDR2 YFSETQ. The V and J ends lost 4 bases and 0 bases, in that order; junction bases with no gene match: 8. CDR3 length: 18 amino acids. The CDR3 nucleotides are TGCGCCAGCAGCCTAGGGACTAGCGGGGGTCTTTACCAAGAGACCCAGTACTTC. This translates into CASSLGTSGGLYQETQYF. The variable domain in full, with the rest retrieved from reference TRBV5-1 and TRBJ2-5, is KAGVTQTPRYLIKTRGQQVTLSCSPISGHRSVSWYQQTPGQGLQFLFEYFSETQRNKGNFPGRFSGRQFSNSRSEMNVSTLELGDSALYLCASSLGTSGGLYQETQYFGPGTRLLVL.

The CDR3 sequence: CASSYVGRDSPLHF. CDR3 DNA sequence: TGTGCCAGCAGTTACGTGGGTAGAGATTCACCCCTCCACTTT. The chain recombines TRBV6-2 or TRBV6-3 with TRBJ1-6; no clear D. The CDR3 spans 14 residues. Per germline, CDR1 MNHEY and CDR2 SVGEGT. V shed 2 bases and J shed 8 bases, with 10 bases lying between them.

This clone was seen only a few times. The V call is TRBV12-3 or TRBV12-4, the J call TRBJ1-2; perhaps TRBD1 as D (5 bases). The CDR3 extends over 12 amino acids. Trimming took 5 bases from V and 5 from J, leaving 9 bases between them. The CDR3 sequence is CASSRDVYGYTF. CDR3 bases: TGTGCCAGCAGTAGGGACGTGTATGGCTACACCTTC.

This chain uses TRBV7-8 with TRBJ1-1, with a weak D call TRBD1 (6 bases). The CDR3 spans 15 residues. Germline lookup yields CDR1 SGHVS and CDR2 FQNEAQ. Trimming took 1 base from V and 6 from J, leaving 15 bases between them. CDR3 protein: CASSLESRGVAEAFF. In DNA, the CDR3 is TGTGCCAGCAGCTTAGAATCGAGGGGGGTAGCTGAAGCTTTCTTT.

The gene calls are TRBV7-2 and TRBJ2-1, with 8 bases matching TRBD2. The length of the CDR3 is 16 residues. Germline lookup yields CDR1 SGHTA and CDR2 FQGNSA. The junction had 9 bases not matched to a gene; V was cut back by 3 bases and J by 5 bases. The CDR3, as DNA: TGTGCCAGCAGCTTGGGTGGCGGGAGGTCACACAATGAGCAGTTCTTC. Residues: CASSLGGGRSHNEQFF. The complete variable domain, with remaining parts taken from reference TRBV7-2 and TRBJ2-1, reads GAGVSQSPSNKVTEKGKDVELRCDPISGHTALYWYRQSLGQGLEFLIYFQGNSAPDKSGLPSDRFSAERTGGSVSTLTIQRTQQEDSAVYLCASSLGGGRSHNEQFFGPGTRLTVL.

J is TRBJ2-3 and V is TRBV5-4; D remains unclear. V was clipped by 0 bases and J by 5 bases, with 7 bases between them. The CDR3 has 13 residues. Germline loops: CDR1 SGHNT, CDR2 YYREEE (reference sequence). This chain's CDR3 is CASSLGPEDTQYF. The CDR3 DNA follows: TGTGCCAGCAGCTTGGGTCCGGAAGATACGCAGTATTTT.

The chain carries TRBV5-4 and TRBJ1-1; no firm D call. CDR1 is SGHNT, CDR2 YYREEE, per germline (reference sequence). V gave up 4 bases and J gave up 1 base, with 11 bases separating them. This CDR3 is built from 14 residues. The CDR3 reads CASSGSYPNTEAFF. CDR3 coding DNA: TGTGCCAGCAGCGGGTCCTACCCGAACACTGAAGCTTTCTTT.

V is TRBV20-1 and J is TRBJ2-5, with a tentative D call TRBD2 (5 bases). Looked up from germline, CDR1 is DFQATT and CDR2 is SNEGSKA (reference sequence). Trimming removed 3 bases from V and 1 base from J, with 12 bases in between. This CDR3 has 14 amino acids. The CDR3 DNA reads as TGCAGTGCTAGTCCCCGGGGTAGCCAAGAGACCCAGTACTTC. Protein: CSASPRGSQETQYF.

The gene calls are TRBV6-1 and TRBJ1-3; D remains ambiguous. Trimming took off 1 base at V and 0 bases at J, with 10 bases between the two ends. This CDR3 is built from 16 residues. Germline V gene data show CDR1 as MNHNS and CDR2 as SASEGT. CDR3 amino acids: CASSEVGFSSGNTIYF. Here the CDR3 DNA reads TGTGCCAGCAGTGAAGTTGGGTTCTCCTCTGGAAACACCATATATTTT.

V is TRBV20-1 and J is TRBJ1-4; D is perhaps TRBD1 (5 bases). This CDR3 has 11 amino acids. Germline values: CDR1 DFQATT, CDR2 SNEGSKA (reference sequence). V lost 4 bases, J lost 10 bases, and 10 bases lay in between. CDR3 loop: CSATTGGKLFF. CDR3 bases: TGCAGTGCTACAACCGGGGGAAAACTGTTTTTT.

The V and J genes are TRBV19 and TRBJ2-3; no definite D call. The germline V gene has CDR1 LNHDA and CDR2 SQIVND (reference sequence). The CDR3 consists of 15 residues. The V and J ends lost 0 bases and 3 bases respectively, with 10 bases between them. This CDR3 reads CASSIDTFGTDTQYF. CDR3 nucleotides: TGTGCCAGTAGTATAGATACGTTCGGTACAGATACGCAGTATTTT. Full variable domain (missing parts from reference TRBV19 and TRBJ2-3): DGGITQSPKYLFRKEGQNVTLSCEQNLNHDAMYWYRQDPGQGLRLIYYSQIVNDFQKGDIAEGYSVSREKKESFPLTVTSAQKNPTAFYLCASSIDTFGTDTQYFGPGTRLTVL.

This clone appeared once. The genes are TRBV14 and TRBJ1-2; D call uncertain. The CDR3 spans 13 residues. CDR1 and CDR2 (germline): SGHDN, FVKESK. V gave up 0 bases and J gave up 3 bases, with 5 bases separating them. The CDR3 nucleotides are TGTGCCAGCAGCCAAGAACTTCACTATGGCTACACCTTC. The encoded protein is CASSQELHYGYTF.

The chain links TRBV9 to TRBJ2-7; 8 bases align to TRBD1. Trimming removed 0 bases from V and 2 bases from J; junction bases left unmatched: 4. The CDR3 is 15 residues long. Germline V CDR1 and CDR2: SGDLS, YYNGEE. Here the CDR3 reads CASSVETGGPYEQYF. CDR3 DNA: TGTGCCAGCAGCGTAGAAACAGGGGGACCCTACGAGCAGTACTTC.

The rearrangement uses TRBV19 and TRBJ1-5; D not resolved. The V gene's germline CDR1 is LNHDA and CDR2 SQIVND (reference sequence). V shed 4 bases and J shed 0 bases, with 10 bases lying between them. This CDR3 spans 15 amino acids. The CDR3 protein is CASSSSLLSNQPQHF. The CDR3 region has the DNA TGTGCCAGTAGTAGTTCTTTACTTAGCAATCAGCCCCAGCATTTT.